The 23 T cell receptor beta chains below come from one sample, sequenced in a study of siplizumab effects on memory and regulatory T cells. The protocol was immunoSEQ multiplex PCR, while the TCRdb copy is restricted to in-frame clones and leaves out a portion. The data contain more than 85,000 clones, roughly 92% of them singletons. Sequenced material: Tregs sorted from blood. The receptors were gathered from a human donor in good health.

This chain joins TRBV6-1 and TRBJ2-2; the D is unclear. The length of the CDR3 is 14 residues. CDR1 is MNHNS and CDR2 is SASEGT in the germline V gene. The germline V and J ends were trimmed by 4 bases and 5 bases, with 11 bases remaining between them. Here the CDR3 DNA reads TGTGCCAGCAGTGCCAAAACAAGTACCGGGGAGCTGTTTTTT. It translates to CASSAKTSTGELFF.

This chain uses TRBV18 with TRBJ1-5; 9 positions agree with TRBD1. The germline gives CDR1 KGHSH, CDR2 LQKENI. This CDR3 is built from 14 residues. Trimming cost V 6 bases and J 7 bases; bases outside gene matches: 7. The CDR3 bases are TGTGCCAGCTCGCCCGGACAGGGGAGGCAGCCCCAGCATTTT. Translated, it gives CASSPGQGRQPQHF.

This clone was recorded a few times. The chain has TRBV7-9 and TRBJ2-1, with D possibly TRBD1 on 5 matching bases. V lost 3 bases, J lost 8 bases, and 11 bases lay in between. The CDR3 covers 13 residues. CDR1 is SEHNR and CDR2 is FQNEAQ in the germline V gene (reference sequence). CDR3 loop: CASSLPGLDEQFF. CDR3 nucleotide sequence: TGTGCCAGCAGCTTGCCAGGGTTGGATGAGCAGTTCTTC.

The gene calls are TRBV7-9 and TRBJ1-4, with 10 positions matching TRBD1. The CDR3 runs to 19 residues. The ends lost 0 bases at V and 0 bases at J; junction bases unmatched: 7. CDR1 is SEHNR and CDR2 is FQNEAQ in the germline V gene (reference sequence). The CDR3 sequence: CASSLARTGGFATNEKLFF. In nucleotides, the CDR3 is TGTGCCAGCAGCTTAGCGAGGACAGGGGGATTTGCAACTAATGAAAAACTGTTTTTT.

This chain links TRBV11-2 with TRBJ2-7; D is unresolved. Germline-derived CDR1 and CDR2 are SGHAT and FQNNGV. V lost 1 base, J lost 0 bases, and 13 bases lay in between. The CDR3 has 16 amino acids. The CDR3 loop reads CASSLAQQTLSYEQYF. CDR3 bases: TGTGCCAGCAGCTTAGCGCAGCAGACACTCTCCTACGAGCAGTACTTC.

This chain links TRBV2 with TRBJ2-7; unclear D gene. CDR1 and CDR2 (germline): SNHLY, FYNNEI. V was cut by 1 base and J by 0 bases, with 10 bases left in between. This CDR3 comprises 15 residues. The CDR3 coding sequence is TGTGCCAGCAGTGAAGATCGATTTGGCTCCTACGAGCAGTACTTC. Protein sequence: CASSEDRFGSYEQYF.

V is TRBV6-6 and J is TRBJ2-5; D ambiguous. There are 14 residues in the CDR3. Germline-derived CDR1 and CDR2 are MNHNY and SVGAGI (reference sequence). Trimming shortened V by 2 bases and J by 2 bases, and 9 bases separated the two germline ends. The CDR3: CASSYGQIQETQYF. DNA for the CDR3: TGTGCCAGCAGTTACGGGCAGATACAAGAGACCCAGTACTTC.

CDR3 nucleotide sequence: TGCGCCAGCAGCTACGAGCGGGATGGAACCTACGAGCAGTACTTC. It translates to CASSYERDGTYEQYF. This sequence joins TRBV5-1 and TRBJ2-7; the match to TRBD2 covers 7 bases. CDR1 is SGHRS and CDR2 is YFSETQ in the germline V gene. The trim removed 3 bases at V and 2 bases at J, leaving 8 bases unmatched. There are 15 residues in the CDR3.

V usage is TRBV19 and J usage is TRBJ2-7; TRBD1 agrees at 9 bases. V trimming: 5 bases; J trimming: 0 bases; junction bases outside the gene matches: 5. This CDR3 region has 15 residues. From germline, CDR1 is LNHDA and CDR2 SQIVND (reference sequence). Here the CDR3 reads CASSPRDRDSYEQYF. CDR3 nucleotide sequence: TGTGCCAGTAGTCCCCGGGACAGGGACTCCTACGAGCAGTACTTC.

This chain joins TRBV30 and TRBJ1-5; D not resolved. Trimming removed 3 bases from V and 2 bases from J, with 8 bases in between. This CDR3 has 13 amino acids. The V gene's germline CDR1 is GTSNPN and CDR2 SVGIG (reference sequence). The CDR3 DNA sequence: TGTGCCTGGAGCGGGGAAGGCAATCAGCCCCAGCATTTT. This sequence encodes CAWSGEGNQPQHF.

This chain links TRBV18 with TRBJ1-1; D uncertain. The CDR3 runs to 15 residues. Trimming shortened V by 2 bases and J by 3 bases, and 13 bases separated the two germline ends. The germline CDR1 and CDR2 sequences are KGHSH and LQKENI. The CDR3 loop is CASSPDRKTHTEAFF. The CDR3 nucleotides read TGTGCCAGCTCACCAGATCGAAAGACCCACACTGAAGCTTTCTTT.

The chain recombines TRBV9 with TRBJ2-3, with 8 bases that match TRBD1. J was trimmed by 2 bases and V by 2 bases; bases with no gene match: 4. The CDR3 covers 15 residues. The V gene's germline CDR1 is SGDLS and CDR2 YYNGEE. CDR3 loop: CASSVSRGLTDTQYF. The CDR3 nucleotides are TGTGCCAGCAGCGTCTCCAGGGGGCTCACAGATACGCAGTATTTT.

Only one count was recorded for this clone. The chain has TRBV5-4 and TRBJ2-1; TRBD1 matches at 7 bases. Germline CDR1 SGHNT, CDR2 YYREEE (reference sequence). This CDR3 region has 12 residues. Unmatched junction bases numbered 1, after V lost 0 bases and J lost 10 bases. CDR3 protein: CASSLVQGEQFF. In nucleotides, the CDR3 is TGTGCCAGCAGCTTGGTACAGGGGGAGCAGTTCTTC. The full variable domain, completed using reference TRBV5-4 and TRBJ2-1, is ETGVTQSPTHLIKTRGQQVTLRCSSQSGHNTVSWYQQALGQGPQFIFQYYREEENGRGNFPPRFSGLQFPNYSSELNVNALELDDSALYLCASSLVQGEQFFGPGTRLTVL.

The table lists this clone with a count of one. This chain's CDR3 is CAWSVRDRWGQPQHF. The CDR3 coding sequence is TGTGCCTGGAGTGTACGGGACAGGTGGGGTCAGCCCCAGCATTTT. V is TRBV30 and J is TRBJ1-5; 8 positions agree with TRBD1. J gave up 6 bases and V 0 bases, and 7 bases lay outside the gene matches. Germline V gives CDR1 GTSNPN, CDR2 SVGIG (reference sequence). This CDR3 has 15 amino acids.

This clone was recorded only once. The V and J genes are TRBV7-9 and TRBJ2-5, with TRBD2 as a possible D gene (5 bases). Germline V gene lookup returns CDR1 SEHNR and CDR2 FQNEAQ (reference sequence). V lost 3 bases to trimming and J lost 5 bases, with 10 bases between them. The CDR3 covers 13 residues. The CDR3 protein is CASSFRGRETQYF. CDR3 bases: TGTGCCAGCAGCTTCCGGGGTCGGGAGACCCAGTACTTC.

J is TRBJ2-7 and V is TRBV28, with 12 bases fitting TRBD2. The CDR3 runs 16 residues. Losses at the gene ends were 4 bases for V and 7 bases for J; bases not matched to a gene: 11. Germline lookup yields CDR1 MDHEN and CDR2 SYDVKM. Here the CDR3 DNA reads TGTGCCAGCAGTTCGATCCGACTAGCGGGAGTGGTAGAGCAGTACTTC. Amino acid sequence: CASSSIRLAGVVEQYF.

V and J are TRBV28 and TRBJ1-3; D ambiguous. Deletions cut 8 bases from V and 4 bases from J, with 6 bases between. The CDR3 is 11 amino acids. Germline CDR1 MDHEN, CDR2 SYDVKM. This chain's CDR3 is CASGPGNTIYF. The CDR3 coding sequence is TGTGCCAGCGGCCCCGGAAACACCATATATTTT. Supplemented by reference TRBV28 and TRBJ1-3, the full variable domain reads DVKVTQSSRYLVKRTGEKVFLECVQDMDHENMFWYRQDPGLGLRLIYFSYDVKMKEKGDIPEGYSVSREKKERFSLILESASTNQTSMYLCASGPGNTIYFGEGSWLTVV.

CDR3 sequence (DNA): TGTGCCAGTAGTAATCGGAGGGCCATTTCCTACGAGCAGTACTTC. Its translation is CASSNRRAISYEQYF. The chain joins TRBV19 to TRBJ2-7, with D perhaps matching TRBD2 (6 bases). In germline, CDR1 is LNHDA, CDR2 SQIVND (reference sequence). V lost 4 bases to trimming and J lost 1 base, with 14 bases between them. The length of the CDR3 is 15 residues.

This chain connects TRBV11-2 to TRBJ2-7; possibly TRBD2 for D (5 bases). CDR3 length: 13 amino acids. Trimming shortened V by 2 bases and J by 4 bases, and 9 bases separated the two germline ends. Germline CDR1 is SGHAT and CDR2 is FQNNGV. The CDR3 region has the DNA TGTGCCAGCAGCTTAATGGGGAGTTACGAGCAGTACTTC. Translated, it gives CASSLMGSYEQYF.

The V and J genes are TRBV7-9 and TRBJ2-3, with D possibly TRBD1 on 6 matching bases. This CDR3 spans 15 amino acids. V dropped 5 bases and J dropped 3 bases, with 15 bases sitting between them. Per germline, CDR1 SEHNR and CDR2 FQNEAQ (reference sequence). The DNA for the CDR3 is TGTGCCAGCAGCGATCAACAGGGTGATACAGATACGCAGTATTTT. It yields the protein CASSDQQGDTDTQYF. Looking up the rest from reference TRBV7-9 and TRBJ2-3 gives the full variable domain: DTGVSQNPRHKITKRGQNVTFRCDPISEHNRLYWYRQTLGQGPEFLTYFQNEAQLEKSRLLSDRFSAERPKGSFSTLEIQRTEQGDSAMYLCASSDQQGDTDTQYFGPGTRLTVL.

The rearrangement uses TRBV6-1 and TRBJ1-3; 10 nucleotides match TRBD1. The germline V gene has CDR1 MNHNS and CDR2 SASEGT. V lost 0 bases, J lost 7 bases, and 6 bases stayed unmatched. CDR3 length: 16 residues. Here the CDR3 reads CASSEAGLGQGNTIYF. CDR3 coding DNA: TGTGCCAGCAGTGAAGCAGGGTTGGGACAGGGGAACACCATATATTTT.

The chain couples TRBV27 to TRBJ2-5; possibly TRBD2 for D (6 bases). V lost 5 bases to trimming and J lost 5 bases, with 9 bases between them. The CDR3 totals 12 residues. Looked up from germline, CDR1 is MNHEY and CDR2 is SMNVEV (reference sequence). CDR3 nucleotides: TGTGCCAGCAGTCCGAGCGGGGAGACCCAGTACTTC. This sequence encodes CASSPSGETQYF.

J is TRBJ1-1 and V is TRBV7-2; no clear D gene. The germline V and J ends were trimmed by 2 bases and 4 bases, with 14 bases remaining between them. This CDR3 has 15 residues. The germline gives CDR1 SGHTA, CDR2 FQGNSA. CDR3: CASSLYLPRVTEAFF. The CDR3, as DNA: TGTGCCAGCAGCTTATATCTGCCCCGAGTCACTGAAGCTTTCTTT. Full variable domain (rest looked up from reference TRBV7-2 and TRBJ1-1): GAGVSQSPSNKVTEKGKDVELRCDPISGHTALYWYRQSLGQGLEFLIYFQGNSAPDKSGLPSDRFSAERTGGSVSTLTIQRTQQEDSAVYLCASSLYLPRVTEAFFGQGTRLTVV.